A selection of T cell receptor beta chains follows, all from one sample in a study of naive and memory T cell subsets. TCRdb re-analysed the 5' RACE reads in MiXCR, keeping a single row per CDR3 protein. The data contain about 62,000 distinct CDR3 sequences, approximately 8% of them singletons. Receptors originate from a female donor in good health. Both conserved end residues are trimmed from each CDR3.

TRBV20-1	TRBJ2-7	SASRPHRGGSYEQY
TRBV2	TRBJ2-2	ASSIGRTGELF
TRBV14	TRBJ2-7	ASSQDWFSYEQY
TRBV12-3/TRBV12-4	TRBJ2-1	ASSPRYDRENEQF
TRBV29-1	TRBJ1-2	SVEDLEGSLEDGYT
TRBV5-1	TRBJ2-7	ASSRLANLWEQY
TRBV18	TRBJ1-5	ASSPAVTQNQPQH
TRBV30	TRBJ2-3	AWSPPPRLERGNTQY
TRBV12-3/TRBV12-4	TRBJ2-7	ASSFTHGTYEQY
TRBV14	TRBJ2-7	ASSHGYEQY
TRBV20-1	TRBJ2-1	SARAIALREAYNEQF
TRBV14	TRBJ1-2	ASSQSHDPHNYGYT
TRBV20-1	TRBJ2-7	SARDSRGRSEQY
TRBV27	TRBJ1-5	ASRVGTDSNQPQH
TRBV5-6	TRBJ2-3	ASSSSSTDTQY
TRBV5-1	TRBJ2-3	ASSPDTDTQY
TRBV12-3/TRBV12-4	TRBJ1-1	ASQIGGGNTEAF
TRBV7-9	TRBJ1-2	ASRSPGARYGYT
TRBV6-5	TRBJ2-7	ASSYSVPIYEQY
TRBV12-3/TRBV12-4	TRBJ2-2	ASSLLQTSSSGELF
TRBV10-3	TRBJ2-2	AISGPPGLFGELF
TRBV30	TRBJ1-1	AGGTGTTGEAF
TRBV19	TRBJ2-5	ASSQTEETQY
TRBV20-1	TRBJ1-5	SARDRWNEPQH
TRBV4-1	TRBJ1-6	ASSQDGGQGNSPLH
TRBV5-4	TRBJ1-2	ASSPRYGQGVDPNGYT
TRBV30	TRBJ2-7	AWSVLGGGYEQY
TRBV27	TRBJ2-5	ASSRARASGRILETQY
TRBV11-2	TRBJ1-5	ASSLETGGNQPQH
TRBV20-1	TRBJ2-7	SAPQTGSHEQY
TRBV6-5	TRBJ1-3	ASSYSNQPSSGNTIY
TRBV6-6	TRBJ1-5	ASSKQGTNQPQH
TRBV5-1	TRBJ2-1	ASSLVQVFYNEQF
TRBV30	TRBJ2-5	AWSVRGWKTLETQY
TRBV20-1	TRBJ2-3	SARDQGSTDTQY
TRBV5-1	TRBJ2-5	ASSILAGFQETQY
TRBV20-1	TRBJ1-1	SAIRDRVSEVF
TRBV28	TRBJ2-5	ASSLMGQGLQTQY
TRBV28	TRBJ2-3	ASSLTGGRTDTQY
TRBV12-3/TRBV12-4	TRBJ1-5	ASSLSMRNQPQH
TRBV4-1	TRBJ2-1	ASSQDEAGDYNEQF